The clone carrying this T cell receptor (beta chain) was observed a few times. Its antigen is currently unknown. Healthy Caucasian individuals from Russia aged about 6 to 90 served as donors. The data derive from a study of blood T cells in healthy people across ages. Study outcomes and limitations: Estimates of diversity drawn from one million T cells were considered underestimates. Roughly linear age-related decline in beta diversity appeared, significant by age roughly 40. Higher diversity and more naive CD4+ cells were features of long-lived donors, compared to aged donors.

For the second PCR, which ran for roughly 6 to 12 cycles, a sample-barcoded 5' primer and a J-beta primer mix were used. TCRdb called the 5' RACE reads again in MiXCR, with one record for every CDR3 protein. The sample records hundreds of thousands of distinct CDR3 sequences, around 49% being singletons. Sequenced material: blood. The sequence came from a woman aged 55-70 years in good health.

CDR3 nucleotides: TGCGCCAGCAGCCAAAACGGACGGGGCACAGATACGCAGTATTTT. It encodes CASSQNGRGTDTQYF. The rearrangement joins TRBV4-3 to TRBJ2-3; D is unclear. V was clipped by 2 bases and J by 1 base, with 10 bases between them. There are 15 residues in the CDR3. Germline V gene data show CDR1 as LGHNA and CDR2 as YSLEER.